This T cell receptor beta chain was found in a study of T cells of healthy individuals. Many counts were recorded for this clonotype. V trimming: 7 bases; J trimming: 4 bases; junction bases outside the gene matches: 7. CDR3 length: 13 amino acids. Germline V CDR1 and CDR2: SQVTM, ANQGSEA. Using its own MiXCR run on the 5' RACE reads, TCRdb lists one record per CDR3 protein. The sample has about 82,000 distinct CDR3 sequences, more than 4.5% seen once. This receptor was taken from a female donor in good health. The rearrangement links TRBV29-1 to TRBJ2-5; TRBD1 matches at 9 bases. The DNA for the CDR3 is TGCAGCGCGACAGGGGGATCGGGAGAGACCCAGTACTTC. The encoded protein is CSATGGSGETQYF. Full variable domain (remainder filled in from reference TRBV29-1 and TRBJ2-5): SAVISQKPSRDICQRGTSLTIQCQVDSQVTMMFWYRQQPGQSLTLIATANQGSEATYESGFVIDKFPISRPNLTFSTLTVSNMSPEDSSIYLCSATGGSGETQYFGPGTRLLVL.